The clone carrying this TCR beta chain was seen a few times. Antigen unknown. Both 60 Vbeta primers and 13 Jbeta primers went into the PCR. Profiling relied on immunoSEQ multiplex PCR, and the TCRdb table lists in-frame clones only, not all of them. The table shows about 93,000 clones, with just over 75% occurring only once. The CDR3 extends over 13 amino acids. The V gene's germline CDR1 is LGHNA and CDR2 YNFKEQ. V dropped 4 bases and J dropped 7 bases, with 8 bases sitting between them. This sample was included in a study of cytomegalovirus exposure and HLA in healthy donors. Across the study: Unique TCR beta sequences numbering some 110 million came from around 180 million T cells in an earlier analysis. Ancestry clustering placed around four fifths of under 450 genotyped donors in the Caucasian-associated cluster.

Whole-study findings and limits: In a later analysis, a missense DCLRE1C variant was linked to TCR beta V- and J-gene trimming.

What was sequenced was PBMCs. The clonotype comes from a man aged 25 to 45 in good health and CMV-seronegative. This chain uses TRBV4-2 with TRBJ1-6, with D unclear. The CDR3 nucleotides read TGTGCCAGCAGCCCTAGTTTGAATTCACCCCTCCACTTT. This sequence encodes CASSPSLNSPLHF.